This T cell receptor (beta chain) was sequenced for a study of OX40 agonist ivuxolimab in advanced cancers. Some clones are missing from TCRdb's copy, which holds only in-frame ones; the method was immunoSEQ multiplex PCR. The table has 74,000 or so clones, around nine tenths seen once. General observations from the study: More expanded clones were found, on average, in CD8+ than in CD4+ T cells.

As regards this clone: As yet, its antigen is unknown.

CDR1 is ENHRY and CDR2 is SYGVKD in the germline V gene. Deletions cut 0 bases from V and 7 bases from J, with 13 bases between. This CDR3 comprises 14 residues. The sequenced sample was CD4+ or CD8+ T cells sorted from blood, obtained in a trial of the OX40 agonist ivuxolimab. The source is an adult with an advanced solid tumor such as melanoma, head and neck, liver or kidney cancer. The chain employs TRBV10-3 and TRBJ2-7; D is undetermined. In DNA, the CDR3 is TGTGCCATCAGTGAGTCCCCTAGGTTGGAAGAGCAGTACTTC. Its translation is CAISESPRLEEQYF.